This TCR beta chain stems from a study of human thymus T cells. The V and J ends lost 2 bases and 3 bases, in that order; junction bases with no gene match: 7. The germline V gene has CDR1 SGDLS and CDR2 YYNGEE. The CDR3 is 16 residues long. TCRdb's copy holds only in-frame clones and misses some; the assay was immunoSEQ multiplex PCR. The repertoire holds 55,000 to 70,000 clones, approximately 93% seen once, with almost 6% in the top ten. The chain employs TRBV9 and TRBJ2-2; 7 bases map to TRBD2. The sequenced sample consisted of blood. This clonotype was sampled from a boy younger than two with a congenital heart defect but otherwise immunologically healthy. CDR3 sequence: CASSVQAGWDTGELFF. The DNA for the CDR3 is TGTGCCAGCAGCGTCCAAGCGGGGTGGGACACCGGGGAGCTGTTTTTT. The variable domain in full, with the rest retrieved from reference TRBV9 and TRBJ2-2, is DSGVTQTPKHLITATGQRVTLRCSPRSGDLSVYWYQQSLDQGLQFLIQYYNGEERAKGNILERFSAQQFPDLHSELNLSSLELGDSALYFCASSVQAGWDTGELFFGEGSRLTVL.